The T cell receptor (beta chain) described here comes from a study of T cells in Graves' hyperthyroidism and ophthalmopathy (dated by TCRdb to about 2019). General notes on the study: Peripheral blood samples were taken at the time of initial diagnosis, prior to any treatment. Once sampling was done, hyperthyroidism patients were given methimazole at a starting dose of 30 mg daily, whereas ophthalmopathy patients were given high-dose intravenous methylprednisolone. Whether ophthalmopathy could be predicted prospectively was tested in an independent validation cohort made up of under 20 hyperthyroidism patients plus 17 patients who later progressed to ophthalmopathy. According to the paper, TCR Vbeta CDR3 sequencing was carried out on 120 to 150 peripheral blood samples, which came from under 50 ophthalmopathy, 80 or so hyperthyroidism and approximately 17 progressor patients. The study also compared thyroid tissue and blood T-cell repertoires from several Graves' hyperthyroidism patients. For training and testing, the roughly 97 patients in the discovery cohort were randomly divided in a 7:3 ratio. To identify distinguishing TCR V-J signatures, a discovery cohort of about a hundred patients was used, comprising roughly 45 with Graves' ophthalmopathy and 55 to 65 with stable Graves' hyperthyroidism. Summary of the overall study and its limitations: In validation, the model predicted progression to ophthalmopathy with over 65% sensitivity and around 72% specificity, a median of 6.5 months before onset. Sample size was not statistically predetermined, and blinding of investigators to group allocation was not performed. Most expanded thyroid clonotypes (frequency above 0.001) were also found in blood, which suggests that blood repertoires may mirror thyroid immune responses. Ophthalmopathy was separated from stable hyperthyroidism by a 13 V-J signature model, with roughly 88% sensitivity and approximately 81% specificity obtained in cross-validation and 80%/75% obtained in testing.

TCR beta CDR3 regions were amplified from RNA transcripts. For the first round of RT-PCR on the TCR CDR3, the HTBI primer set was used together with the Qiagen OneStep RT-PCR kit. Libraries were constructed in a second round of multiplex PCR, after which size selection and purification were performed. Paired-end sequencing of the libraries was performed with 100 bp reads on an Illumina HiSeq2000. From the authors' description of their analysis: SOAPnuke was used to process the raw data, throwing out any read that contained adapters or uncalled bases, had a mean Phred below 15, or lacked an exact constant-primer or identifier match. COPE v1.2.5 was used to merge the high-quality paired reads, and each unique nucleotide sequence was defined as a clonotype. Clonotypes were aligned to IMGT TRBV, TRBD and TRBJ reference segments using MiTCR v1.1. The analysis included only V-J combinations with a frequency above 0.0001, which together covered around 99% of the repertoires. The TCS score was defined as F50 (clonal expansion) divided by E x V (chaos), with BLOSUM62-based TCRdist calculated between CDR3 peptides within each V-J. Welch's t-statistics and random forest reduced 500 to 550 V-J features to 13, which were used in a naive Bayes classifier (R e1071). The raw public reads went through TCRdb reprocessing: fastp at Q25, MiXCR clone calling, in-frame beta chains kept. Rows are unified per CDR3 protein, each entry keeping the most common DNA and genes. The V and J calls were not made by the authors but by TCRdb's processing. The sample data list 550,000 to 600,000 distinct CDR3 sequences, and 16% of these were observed just once. In total, the top ten clones hold 15% to 20% of the sample.

About this clonotype itself: This receptor's antigen is unknown. Qualities for individual bases were not recorded, and no much larger clone is one base off.

Stable Graves' hyperthyroidism was defined as the absence of progression to ophthalmopathy over 18 months of follow-up. The hyperthyroidism patients were between 18 and 65 years old and newly diagnosed, with a disease duration of less than 2 months. The study excluded patients with uncontrolled infections, other autoimmune diseases, pregnancy or lactation. Diagnoses relied on clinical symptoms, serum thyroxine and TRAb, thyroid ultrasound and orbital computed tomography. Ficoll-Paque density gradient centrifugation was used to isolate PBMCs from about 9.4 ml of fresh peripheral blood. Trizol reagent was used to extract total RNA, and RNA quality was then checked on an Agilent 2100 Bioanalyzer. The cysteine opens and the phenylalanine closes a CDR3 of 17 amino acids. Left in the record is the CDR3 DNA by itself, 51 bases read in frame from the first base. V sheds 4 bases and J sheds 4 bases, leaving 22 bases between their ends.

The V and J genes are TRBV12-3 or TRBV12-4 and TRBJ1-1; the D region possibly corresponds to TRBD1 (6 bases align). The material sequenced was blood. This receptor was obtained from a woman younger than 35 with Graves' hyperthyroidism. Read as DNA, the sequence is TGTGCCAGCAGTTCTAACCGGGACACGGGGTTCCCCACTGAAGCTTTCTTT. This encodes CASSSNRDTGFPTEAFF.